These T cell receptor beta chains were read from a single sample in a study of regulatory T cells in long-lasting Graves disease. One entry per CDR3 protein results from TCRdb running MiXCR on the multiplex PCR reads. The sample shows some 370,000 distinct CDR3 sequences, about 20% of them seen only once. Sequences were derived from peripheral blood mononuclear cells (PBMCs), sampled when the disease was refractory, from a patient treated with antithyroid drugs. These receptors originate from a female donor with Graves disease. The CDR3 runs from the conserved cysteine through the conserved F or W. D genes are given only for firm matches. Expanded clones are given a class, and other clones once, few, many or no size at all.

CASSKGQGSGANVLTF,TGTGCCAGTAGTAAAGGACAGGGTTCTGGGGCCAACGTCCTGACTTTC,TRBV19,TRBD1,-,TRBJ2-6
CASGPSETYEQYF,TGTGCCAGCGGTCCCAGCGAGACCTACGAGCAGTACTTC,TRBV6-1,-,once,TRBJ2-7
CASSETGMTDTQYF,TGTGCCAGCAGTGAGACGGGAATGACAGATACGCAGTATTTT,TRBV6-1,-,few,TRBJ2-3
CASSLLGDPYEQYF,TGCGCCAGCAGCTTGTTGGGGGATCCCTACGAGCAGTACTTC,TRBV5-1,-,-,TRBJ2-7
CASSPMNSGPYEQYF,TGTGCCAGCAGCCCCATGAACAGCGGCCCCTACGAGCAGTACTTC,TRBV7-2,-,many,TRBJ2-7
CAVGLVYEKLFF,TGTGCCGTGGGCTTGGTTTACGAAAAACTGTTTTTT,TRBV7-9,-,-,TRBJ1-4
CSVDGVSLGYGSYEQYF,TGCAGCGTTGACGGTGTTTCGCTAGGATATGGCTCCTACGAGCAGTACTTC,TRBV29-1,-,few,TRBJ2-7
CASSIQGYEQYF,TGCGCCAGCAGCATTCAGGGCTACGAGCAGTACTTC,TRBV5-1,-,many,TRBJ2-7
CASNSGMTGELFF,TGTGCCAGCAATTCCGGAATGACCGGGGAGCTGTTTTTT,TRBV7-2,-,few,TRBJ2-2
CASSLGTGGSPHQPQHF,TGTGCCAGCAGCTTAGGGACAGGGGGCTCTCCTCATCAGCCCCAGCATTTT,TRBV5-1,TRBD1,few,TRBJ1-5
CASSPTSPNTGELFF,TGCGCCAGCAGCCCGACTAGCCCGAACACCGGGGAGCTGTTTTTT,TRBV5-1,TRBD2,-,TRBJ2-2
CASSYGVTGELFF,TGTGCCAGCAGCTACGGGGTCACCGGGGAGCTGTTTTTT,TRBV6-5,-,many,TRBJ2-2
CVSGGAGNQPQHF,TGTGTCAGTGGGGGAGCCGGCAATCAGCCCCAGCATTTT,TRBV19,-,few,TRBJ1-5
CASSSPIRGEENEQYF,TGTGCCAGCAGCTCGCCGATTAGGGGGGAAGAAAACGAGCAGTACTTC,TRBV7-9,-,many,TRBJ2-7
CASSQTSALQETQYF,TGTGCCAGCAGCCAGACTAGCGCCCTGCAAGAGACCCAGTACTTC,TRBV12-3/TRBV12-4,TRBD2,many,TRBJ2-5
CASSYYGGNQPQHF,TGTGCCAGCAGTTATTATGGGGGGAATCAGCCCCAGCATTTT,TRBV6-2/TRBV6-3,-,few,TRBJ1-5
CASSLGPGRQEKLFF,TGTGCCAGCAGCTTAGGTCCAGGGAGACAGGAAAAACTGTTTTTT,TRBV7-2,-,-,TRBJ1-4
CASSPTRLAYNEQFF,TGTGCCAGCAGCCCAACCAGACTAGCCTACAATGAGCAGTTCTTC,TRBV7-9,-,-,TRBJ2-1
CASSLEGDEQFF,TGTGCCAGCAGCTTAGAGGGAGATGAGCAGTTCTTC,TRBV7-6,-,-,TRBJ2-1
CASSHPTSGTLFLYEQYF,TGTGCCAGCAGTCACCCGACTAGCGGGACCTTATTCCTCTACGAGCAGTACTTC,TRBV28,TRBD2,many,TRBJ2-7
CASGRGGYEQYF,TGTGCCAGCGGGAGAGGGGGCTACGAGCAGTACTTC,TRBV2,-,many,TRBJ2-7
CASSPQGPYSNQPQHF,TGTGCCAGCTCACCACAGGGACCATATAGCAATCAGCCCCAGCATTTT,TRBV18,-,few,TRBJ1-5
CASSLLGGRASGIYEQYF,TGTGCCAGCAGCTTACTGGGAGGGAGGGCTAGCGGAATTTACGAGCAGTACTTC,TRBV11-2,TRBD2,many,TRBJ2-7
CASSLTRERYYEQYF,TGTGCCAGCAGTTTAACTAGGGAAAGGTACTACGAGCAGTACTTC,TRBV12-3/TRBV12-4,-,many,TRBJ2-7
CASSLETGTLGGYTF,TGCGCCAGCAGCTTGGAGACCGGGACATTAGGCGGCTACACCTTC,TRBV5-1,-,-,TRBJ1-2
CAWSAPGTQYF,TGTGCCTGGAGTGCCCCCGGGACCCAGTACTTC,TRBV30,-,-,TRBJ2-5
CASSQATALGEQYF,TGTGCCAGCAGCCAGGCAACAGCACTAGGCGAGCAGTACTTC,TRBV14,-,-,TRBJ2-7
CAWSNTGSISPLHF,TGTGCCTGGAGTAATACAGGGTCTATCTCACCCCTCCACTTT,TRBV30,-,-,TRBJ1-6
CSVGEGGPHGYTF,TGCAGCGTAGGGGAGGGGGGCCCGCATGGCTACACCTTC,TRBV29-1,-,-,TRBJ1-2
CASSLRGQDYEQYF,TGTGCCAGCAGCTTACGGGGGCAAGACTACGAGCAGTACTTC,TRBV7-3,-,-,TRBJ2-7
CASSLSASYNEQFF,TGTGCCAGCAGTCTGAGTGCCTCCTACAATGAGCAGTTCTTC,TRBV12-3/TRBV12-4,-,few,TRBJ2-1
CASPNRVYAPTGELFF,TGTGCCAGCCCAAACAGGGTTTACGCCCCCACCGGGGAGCTGTTTTTT,TRBV19,-,few,TRBJ2-2
CSAKPGTLMNTEAFF,TGCAGTGCAAAACCCGGGACTCTTATGAACACTGAAGCTTTCTTT,TRBV20-1,-,few,TRBJ1-1
CASSLSRPGETQYF,TGTGCCAGCAGTTTATCTCGACCTGGGGAGACCCAGTACTTC,TRBV27,-,-,TRBJ2-5
CASSPTGSGLAGEQYF,TGTGCCAGCAGTCCGACAGGGTCGGGACTAGCGGGAGAGCAGTACTTC,TRBV28,TRBD2,many,TRBJ2-7
CASSPAGREAFF,TGTGCCAGTTCACCCGCAGGCAGGGAAGCTTTCTTT,TRBV19,-,few,TRBJ1-1
CASSSPGQGYNEQFF,TGTGCCAGCAGTTCCCCCGGACAGGGATACAATGAGCAGTTCTTC,TRBV28,TRBD1,-,TRBJ2-1
CASSPGTIYTGELFF,TGTGCCAGCAGCCCAGGGACTATTTACACCGGGGAGCTGTTTTTT,TRBV11-2,TRBD2,-,TRBJ2-2
CAIIKRPGDEQFF,TGTGCCATCATTAAAAGGCCCGGCGATGAGCAGTTCTTC,TRBV10-3,-,-,TRBJ2-1
CAISRLAGVIDEQFF,TGTGCCATCAGTCGGCTAGCGGGAGTAATCGATGAGCAGTTCTTC,TRBV10-3,TRBD2,-,TRBJ2-1
CASTYVGPNTEAFF,TGTGCCAGCACTTACGTGGGCCCGAACACTGAAGCTTTCTTT,TRBV18,-,many,TRBJ1-1
CASSSQLQGAGTQYF,TGTGCCAGCAGCTCGCAGCTTCAGGGGGCAGGGACCCAGTACTTC,TRBV7-2,TRBD1,-,TRBJ2-5
CASSVAGWGAGDEQFF,TGTGCCAGCAGCGTAGCTGGGTGGGGGGCTGGAGATGAGCAGTTCTTC,TRBV9,-,-,TRBJ2-1
CASSDRDFAFF,TGTGCCAGCAGCGACAGGGATTTTGCTTTCTTT,TRBV6-1,TRBD1,-,TRBJ1-1
CASSLDGRKETQYF,TGTGCCAGCAGCTTAGATGGGAGGAAAGAGACCCAGTACTTC,TRBV7-9,-,few,TRBJ2-5
CASSGSQGAGAGELFF,TGTGCCAGCAGTGGTTCACAGGGGGCAGGCGCCGGGGAGCTGTTTTTT,TRBV25-1,TRBD1,-,TRBJ2-2
CASSSANYGGNYEQYF,TGCGCCAGCAGCTCCGCCAACTACGGGGGAAACTACGAGCAGTACTTC,TRBV5-1,-,-,TRBJ2-7
CASGQAESGFNQPQHF,TGTGCTAGTGGCCAAGCAGAATCAGGATTTAATCAGCCCCAGCATTTT,TRBV12-5,-,many,TRBJ1-5
CASSLIGPSGELFF,TGTGCCAGCAGCTTGATCGGACCTTCCGGGGAGCTGTTTTTT,TRBV5-6,-,-,TRBJ2-2
CASSLTGERDTEAFF,TGCGCCAGCAGCTTAACAGGGGAGCGGGACACTGAAGCTTTCTTT,TRBV5-1,TRBD1,few,TRBJ1-1
CASSYGVGQGGYTF,TGTGCCAGCAGTTACGGTGTCGGGCAGGGTGGCTACACCTTC,TRBV6-5,-,many,TRBJ1-2
CASSFVGEQYF,TGTGCCAGCAGTTTTGTGGGGGAGCAGTACTTC,TRBV28,-,-,TRBJ2-7
CSVSRGTAQETQYF,TGCAGCGTTTCTAGGGGGACAGCTCAAGAGACCCAGTACTTC,TRBV29-1,TRBD1,few,TRBJ2-5
CASSQGTGLGTEAFF,TGTGCCAGCAGCCAGGGGACAGGGTTGGGCACTGAAGCTTTCTTT,TRBV3-1,TRBD1,many,TRBJ1-1
CASSLRGPRGNEKLFF,TGTGCCAGCAGTCTCCGGGGGCCCAGGGGAAATGAAAAACTGTTTTTT,TRBV27,-,many,TRBJ1-4
CAWSVGENSNYGYTF,TGTGCCTGGAGTGTAGGGGAAAACAGCAACTATGGCTACACCTTC,TRBV30,-,many,TRBJ1-2
CASSIWFPTGLGQPQHF,TGTGCCAGTAGTATCTGGTTCCCCACAGGGCTCGGTCAGCCCCAGCATTTT,TRBV19,-,-,TRBJ1-5